This TCR beta chain was documented in a study of T-cell memory formation after mild COVID-19. Overall study results and limits: The authors did not confirm SARS-CoV-2 specificity of second-wave clones peaking day 37. Contracting CD4+ clones lay largely in CM and EM, with CD8+ ones residing in EMRA. Clones contracting across day 15 to 85 had a balanced CD4/CD8 profile; later expanding clones leaned CD4+.

Trimming removed 6 bases from V and 8 bases from J, with 23 bases in between. The CDR3 covers 16 residues. CDR1 MNHEY and CDR2 SVGEGT come from the germline V gene. Turning to this clonotype: Antigen specificity is unknown.

TCRdb reprocessed the 5' RACE reads with MiXCR, giving one entry per CDR3 protein. The sample has hundreds of thousands of distinct CDR3 sequences; about 19% are singletons. V gene TRBV6-2 or TRBV6-3 combines with J gene TRBJ1-5; D gene ambiguous. The clonotype was recovered from an adult woman who had mild COVID-19 (a few samples of this study predate the infection). Cell type and time point are not known. What was sequenced was PBMCs or a T cell subset sorted from them (not recorded which). In nucleotides, the CDR3 is TGTGCCAGCAGCCACTCTACCCGGGTCCCGCACGAGCCCCAGCATTTT. This gives the protein CASSHSTRVPHEPQHF.